Following are 28 T cell receptor beta chains from one sample sequenced in a study of cytomegalovirus exposure and HLA in healthy donors. 60 Vbeta and 13 Jbeta primers were used in PCR. Sequencing used immunoSEQ multiplex PCR; TCRdb keeps in-frame clones, though not all of them. The sample lists about 200,000 clones; 70% were seen once. Sample: PBMCs. These receptors were taken from a man aged 35 to 55 in good health and CMV-seropositive.

In this sample, this clone turned up a few times. The chain employs TRBV10-3 and TRBJ1-6; 8 bases map to TRBD1. V trimming: 3 bases; J trimming: 10 bases; junction bases outside the gene matches: 8. The germline gives CDR1 ENHRY, CDR2 SYGVKD. This CDR3 has 15 amino acids. The CDR3 DNA is TGTGCCATCAGTGAATTCGACAGGGGTGGCTCACCCCTCCACTTT. This translates into CAISEFDRGGSPLHF.

This clone was counted a few times. The genes are TRBV7-9 and TRBJ2-3, with D possibly TRBD2 on 5 matching bases. Trimming removed 3 bases from V and 8 bases from J, with 9 bases in between. Looked up from germline, CDR1 is SEHNR and CDR2 is FQNEAQ (reference sequence). The CDR3 extends over 12 amino acids. The CDR3 spells CASSLGDSTQYF. In DNA, the CDR3 is TGTGCCAGCAGCTTGGGAGATAGTACGCAGTATTTT.

V is TRBV9 and J is TRBJ1-3, with D uncertain. Trimming left V 3 bases short and J 0 bases short, with 10 bases between. The CDR3 loop spans 15 amino acids. Germline V CDR1 and CDR2: SGDLS, YYNGEE. The CDR3 bases are TGTGCCAGCAGCGCCCACGGGAACTCTGGAAACACCATATATTTT. This gives the protein CASSAHGNSGNTIYF.

The V and J genes are TRBV7-7 and TRBJ2-5, with TRBD2 matching over 10 bases. Near its end, the DNA agrees better with TRBJ2-7, so the J call may be wrong. Germline-derived CDR1 and CDR2 are SSHAT and FNYEAQ (reference sequence). The CDR3 is 14 residues long. CDR3 protein: CASNPRLAGYEQYF. CDR3 in DNA: TGTGCCAGCAACCCCAGACTAGCGGGCTACGAGCAGTACTTC.

The chain uses TRBV6-5 and TRBJ1-2, with a possible D match to TRBD1 (5 bases). V lost 7 bases to trimming and J lost 4 bases, with 16 bases between them. CDR3 length: 14 residues. Germline V CDR1 and CDR2: MNHEY, SVGAGI. DNA of the CDR3: TGTGCCAGCATGGCGGCTCCGGGGGGCTATGGCTACACCTTC. Translation gives CASMAAPGGYGYTF.

The rearrangement joins TRBV9 to TRBJ2-7, with 9 bases aligning to TRBD1. V lost 3 bases, J lost 6 bases, and 10 bases stayed unmatched. Looked up from germline, CDR1 is SGDLS and CDR2 is YYNGEE. The CDR3 spans 15 residues. The CDR3 here is CASSEGDRESSEQYF. As DNA, the CDR3 is TGTGCCAGCAGCGAGGGGGACAGGGAGAGCTCCGAGCAGTACTTC.

The chain uses TRBV11-1 and TRBJ2-7; maybe TRBD1 (7 bases). This CDR3 has 17 residues. The V end was cut by 2 bases, the J end by 1 base, with 18 bases between. Germline V gene lookup returns CDR1 SGHAT and CDR2 FQDESV (reference sequence). For the CDR3, the DNA is TGTGCCAGCAGCTTATTGCGCGGGGCAGGGGGGTCCTACGAGCAGTACTTC. This gives the protein CASSLLRGAGGSYEQYF. Drawing the rest from reference TRBV11-1 and TRBJ2-7, the complete variable domain is EAEVAQSPRYKITEKSQAVAFWCDPISGHATLYWYRQILGQGPELLVQFQDESVVDDSQLPKDRFSAERLKGVDSTLKIQPAELGDSAMYLCASSLLRGAGGSYEQYFGPGTRLTVT.

The genes are TRBV28 and TRBJ2-7, with 9 nucleotides matching TRBD1. Trimming removed 6 bases from V and 2 bases from J; junction bases left unmatched: 8. CDR3 length equals 15 residues. Germline V gives CDR1 MDHEN, CDR2 SYDVKM. The chain's CDR3 is CASRVTGGVPYEQYF. CDR3 bases: TGTGCCAGCAGGGTAACAGGGGGCGTCCCCTACGAGCAGTACTTC.

The chain employs TRBV28 and TRBJ1-4; TRBD1 agrees at 8 bases. The CDR3 sequence is 15 residues long. Looked up from germline, CDR1 is MDHEN and CDR2 is SYDVKM. Germline trimming cut 5 bases from V and 0 bases from J; bases unmatched to any gene: 2. The chain's CDR3 is CASSPQGATNEKLFF. CDR3 nucleotide sequence: TGTGCCAGCAGTCCACAGGGGGCAACTAATGAAAAACTGTTTTTT.

The V and J genes are TRBV19 and TRBJ2-3; 9 positions agree with TRBD2. The CDR3 is made up of 15 amino acids. Germline V CDR1 and CDR2: LNHDA, SQIVND (reference sequence). V gave up 9 bases and J gave up 5 bases; unmatched junction bases: 12. The CDR3: CASNLAGIGGDTQYF. Written as DNA, the CDR3 is TGTGCCAGCAACCTAGCGGGGATCGGGGGAGATACGCAGTATTTT.

This clone was observed a single time. The chain recombines TRBV14 with TRBJ1-2; D not certain. CDR1 is SGHDN, CDR2 FVKESK, per germline. The CDR3 totals 12 residues. V was pared by 1 base and J by 8 bases, with 8 bases between. The CDR3 DNA reads as TGTGCCAGCAGCCAAGTGGGCTGGGGCTACACCTTC. Protein product: CASSQVGWGYTF.

The chain is built from TRBV19 and TRBJ2-5; 9 bases align to TRBD2. CDR3 length equals 15 residues. The germline gives CDR1 LNHDA, CDR2 SQIVND (reference sequence). The J segment lost 1 base and the V segment lost 6 bases, leaving 6 bases of the junction unmatched. This CDR3 reads CASSQGLASQETQYF. The CDR3 DNA is TGTGCCAGTAGCCAAGGACTAGCGAGCCAAGAGACCCAGTACTTC.

The J gene is TRBJ1-5, the V gene TRBV9; the D gene is possibly TRBD1 (6 bases). Germline CDR1 is SGDLS and CDR2 is YYNGEE. This CDR3 is 18 amino acids long. V was trimmed by 2 bases and J by 1 base, leaving 19 bases between them. In nucleotides, the CDR3 is TGTGCCAGCAGCGTCCGGGACAAGGAGGATGCAAGCAATCAGCCCCAGCATTTT. Translating it yields CASSVRDKEDASNQPQHF. The full variable domain, its missing parts supplied by reference TRBV9 and TRBJ1-5, is DSGVTQTPKHLITATGQRVTLRCSPRSGDLSVYWYQQSLDQGLQFLIQYYNGEERAKGNILERFSAQQFPDLHSELNLSSLELGDSALYFCASSVRDKEDASNQPQHFGDGTRLSIL.

The chain recombines TRBV4-1 with TRBJ1-2, with a possible D match to TRBD1 (5 bases). CDR3 length: 13 amino acids. With 2 bases removed from V and 8 bases from J, the gap between germline ends came to 12 bases. Germline V lookup: CDR1 MGHRA, CDR2 YSYEKL. The CDR3 spells CASSQREGAGYTF. The CDR3, as DNA: TGCGCCAGCAGCCAAAGGGAAGGGGCCGGCTACACCTTC.

V is TRBV6-1 and J is TRBJ2-2; 9 bases line up with TRBD1. The V gene's germline CDR1 is MNHNS and CDR2 SASEGT. With 3 bases clipped from V and 1 base from J, the junction kept 3 bases outside the gene matches. The CDR3 is 16 residues long. CDR3 loop: CASSDGTGMNTGELFF. In DNA form, the CDR3 reads TGTGCCAGCAGTGATGGGACAGGGATGAACACCGGGGAGCTGTTTTTT.

The genes are TRBV27 and TRBJ1-2; 7 bases align to TRBD1. Germline loops: CDR1 MNHEY, CDR2 SMNVEV (reference sequence). V was pared by 4 bases and J by 8 bases, with 16 bases of the junction left unmatched. The CDR3 is made up of 16 amino acids. The CDR3 spells CASSSTPSGQVSGYTF. CDR3 nucleotides: TGTGCCAGCAGTTCCACCCCCTCAGGACAGGTCAGCGGCTACACCTTC.

The gene calls are TRBV27 and TRBJ1-1; unclear D gene. The CDR3 is 15 residues long. Trimming took off 0 bases at V and 1 base at J, with 9 bases between the two ends. Germline V gene data show CDR1 as MNHEY and CDR2 as SMNVEV (reference sequence). CDR3 region: CASSLSRTGNTEAFF. The CDR3 DNA reads TGTGCCAGCAGTTTATCCAGGACTGGGAACACTGAAGCTTTCTTT.

CDR3 bases: TGTGCCAGCAGCTTGGGTGGGGGGGTGGCACGCCACTCTGGAAACACCATATATTTT. Encoded protein: CASSLGGGVARHSGNTIYF. V gene TRBV5-4 combines with J gene TRBJ1-3, with a possible D match to TRBD1 (5 bases). The CDR3 runs 19 residues. The ends were cut back, 0 bases at V and 0 bases at J, with 19 bases in the middle. Germline CDR1 is SGHNT and CDR2 is YYREEE (reference sequence).

The rearrangement joins TRBV13 to TRBJ1-4; possible D gene TRBD1, 5 bases. Germline V CDR1 and CDR2: PRHDT, FYEKMQ (reference sequence). V was cut by 5 bases and J by 7 bases, with 17 bases left in between. This CDR3 comprises 15 residues. CDR3 DNA: TGTGCCAGCAGCACGCGGGACCCAGGCGCTGAAAAACTGTTTTTT. Encoded protein: CASSTRDPGAEKLFF.

The chain combines TRBV5-6 with TRBJ2-1; TRBD2 aligns across 13 bases. After removal of 4 bases from V and 5 bases from J, the junction contained 6 bases not matched to a gene. The CDR3 is made up of 16 amino acids. Germline CDR1 reads SGHDT; CDR2 reads YYEEEE. Here the CDR3 DNA reads TGTGCCAGCAGCAAGAGAGGACTAGCGGGGGACAATGAGCAGTTCTTC. As protein: CASSKRGLAGDNEQFF.

The chain employs TRBV29-1 and TRBJ2-2; no definite D call. The CDR3 covers 13 residues. Trimming removed 4 bases at V and 7 bases at J, with 13 bases between. Germline V gene sequence: CDR1 SQVTM, CDR2 ANQGSEA. The CDR3 region is CSVGAVGGGELFF. For the CDR3, the DNA is TGCAGCGTTGGGGCCGTGGGTGGCGGGGAGCTGTTTTTT.

V is TRBV7-2 and J is TRBJ2-3; TRBD2 aligns across 9 bases. Germline V CDR1 and CDR2: SGHTA, FQGNSA. The CDR3 sequence is 17 residues long. J was trimmed by 4 bases and V by 5 bases; bases with no gene match: 13. CDR3 protein: CASSVATGASGADTQYF. DNA of the CDR3: TGTGCCAGCAGCGTCGCCACTGGGGCTAGCGGGGCAGATACGCAGTATTTT.

This rearrangement joins TRBV5-4 to TRBJ2-7, with 9 bases matching TRBD1. The CDR3 consists of 14 residues. J gave up 4 bases and V 4 bases, and 6 bases lay outside the gene matches. The germline gives CDR1 SGHNT, CDR2 YYREEE (reference sequence). CDR3 DNA: TGTGCCAGCAGCCAGGGACAGGGAGAGTACGAGCAGTACTTC. Translating it yields CASSQGQGEYEQYF.

This clone has just a few counts. V usage is TRBV19 and J usage is TRBJ1-5; 9 positions agree with TRBD1. V shed 5 bases and J 4 bases; nucleotides not matched to a gene: 12. Germline-derived CDR1 and CDR2 are LNHDA and SQIVND (reference sequence). This CDR3 has 17 amino acids. The CDR3 reads CASSATGTGKVNQPQHF. CDR3 sequence (DNA): TGTGCCAGTAGTGCAACCGGGACAGGGAAGGTAAATCAGCCCCAGCATTTT. Full variable domain (rest looked up from reference TRBV19 and TRBJ1-5): DGGITQSPKYLFRKEGQNVTLSCEQNLNHDAMYWYRQDPGQGLRLIYYSQIVNDFQKGDIAEGYSVSREKKESFPLTVTSAQKNPTAFYLCASSATGTGKVNQPQHFGDGTRLSIL.

The chain uses TRBV7-2 and TRBJ1-1; 8 bases are a match to TRBD1. V shed 1 base, J shed 10 bases, and the junction held 8 bases outside the gene matches. This CDR3 spans 14 amino acids. Germline lookup yields CDR1 SGHTA and CDR2 FQGNSA. The CDR3 DNA sequence: TGTGCCAGCAGCTTAGATCTCAGGGGGCAATTAGCTTTCTTT. Its protein is CASSLDLRGQLAFF. Variable domain in full (rest from reference TRBV7-2 and TRBJ1-1): GAGVSQSPSNKVTEKGKDVELRCDPISGHTALYWYRQSLGQGLEFLIYFQGNSAPDKSGLPSDRFSAERTGGSVSTLTIQRTQQEDSAVYLCASSLDLRGQLAFFGQGTRLTVV.

To note about this clone: Other DNA sequences of this sample code for an identical CDR3. V gene TRBV2 combines with J gene TRBJ1-2; TRBD1 might be the D (6 bases). Germline assignment: CDR1 SNHLY and CDR2 FYNNEI. This CDR3 region has 15 residues. The V gene lost 1 base and the J gene lost 2 bases, with 11 bases spanning the gap. For the CDR3, the DNA is TGTGCCAGCAGTGAAGATGGTCAGGGGAACTATGGCTACACCTTC. Protein sequence: CASSEDGQGNYGYTF.

CDR3 nucleotides: TGTGCCAGCAGTCCGGCGGACACGAGAATTTACAATGAGCAGTTCTTC. Translating gives CASSPADTRIYNEQFF. This chain links TRBV28 with TRBJ2-1, with TRBD1 as a possible D gene (5 bases). Germline CDR1 MDHEN, CDR2 SYDVKM. The V and J ends lost 5 bases and 4 bases respectively, with 18 bases between them. The CDR3 totals 16 residues.

The chain employs TRBV6-4 and TRBJ2-1; TRBD2 is a possible D gene (5 bases). Trimming pared 6 bases from V and 6 bases from J, leaving 18 bases between. The V gene's germline CDR1 is MRHNA and CDR2 SNTAGT. CDR3 length: 15 amino acids. CDR3 loop: CASSRDGVAGNEQFF. CDR3 in DNA: TGTGCCAGCAGCCGAGACGGGGTTGCGGGCAATGAGCAGTTCTTC.